The clone carrying this T cell receptor (beta chain) was seen a few times. What it binds is unknown. An end of the junction does not agree with germline; a read error may underlie this. 60 Vbeta and 13 Jbeta primers were used in PCR. Profiled with immunoSEQ multiplex PCR; TCRdb holds only in-frame clones, not every one. The sample has around 200,000 clones; about 89% are singletons. The CDR3 extends over 16 amino acids. Germline CDR1 and CDR2: SEHNR and FQNEAQ (reference sequence). These donors, healthy bone marrow donors, were studied. This specimen comes from a study of cytomegalovirus exposure and HLA in healthy donors. Study observations and caveats: A highly shared variant cluster was judged a likely technical artifact. Three chains tied to CMV proved CMV antigen-specific in vitro. Reportedly, diagnosis of cytomegalovirus status by the classifier showed high specificity and sensitivity.

The source material was PBMCs. V gene TRBV7-9 combines with J gene TRBJ2-5; 10 nucleotides agree with TRBD1. The sequence was obtained from a young woman in good health and CMV-seronegative. CDR3 coding DNA: TGTTCCAGCAGCTATGTTCGAGGACAGGGGGGGGAGACCCAGTACTTC. Protein sequence: CSSSYVRGQGGETQYF.